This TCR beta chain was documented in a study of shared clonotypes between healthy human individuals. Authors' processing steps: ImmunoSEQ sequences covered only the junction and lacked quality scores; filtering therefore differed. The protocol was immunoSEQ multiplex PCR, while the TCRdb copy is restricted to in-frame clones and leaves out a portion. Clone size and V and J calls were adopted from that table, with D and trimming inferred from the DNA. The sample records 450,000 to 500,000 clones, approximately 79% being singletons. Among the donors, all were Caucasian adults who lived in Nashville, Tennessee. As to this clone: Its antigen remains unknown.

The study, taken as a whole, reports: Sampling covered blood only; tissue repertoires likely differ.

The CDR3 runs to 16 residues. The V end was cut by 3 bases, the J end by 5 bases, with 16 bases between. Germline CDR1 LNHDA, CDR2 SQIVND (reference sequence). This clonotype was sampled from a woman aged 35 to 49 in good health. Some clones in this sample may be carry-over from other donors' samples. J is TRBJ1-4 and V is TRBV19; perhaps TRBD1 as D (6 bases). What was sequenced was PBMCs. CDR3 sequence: CASSIRSGQLNEKLFF. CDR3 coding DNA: TGTGCCAGTAGTATCCGGTCTGGACAGTTGAATGAAAAACTGTTTTTT.